Reported below is one T cell receptor beta chain. Unique molecular identifiers tagged the TCRbeta library. TCRdb re-called the PCR reads through MiXCR, storing one row per CDR3 protein. Here the sample spans 170,000 or so distinct CDR3 sequences, over 5.5% being singletons. The V gene lost 2 bases and the J gene lost 6 bases, with 13 bases spanning the gap. Germline CDR1 SGHVS, CDR2 FQNEAQ. This CDR3 has 14 residues. This sample is part of a study of T-cell reconstitution after alpha-beta-depleted transplantation in children. The rearrangement uses TRBV7-8 and TRBJ2-5; D could derive from TRBD1 or TRBD2 (5 bases each). This sample comprised PBMCs from the stem cell graft donor, obtained from the stem cell graft. The receptor's source is a human donor who donated a stem cell graft to a child with Wiskott-Aldrich syndrome. Here the CDR3 reads CASSLSFGGQTQYF. As DNA, the CDR3 is TGTGCCAGCAGCTTATCGTTTGGGGGACAGACCCAGTACTTC.